These T cell receptor beta chains were read from a single sample in a study of blood T cells in healthy people across ages. TCRdb re-derived calls from the 5' RACE reads in MiXCR, one entry per CDR3 protein. The profile covers around 1,000,000 distinct CDR3 sequences, with less than 25% appearing a single time and 0.65% to 0.95% taken by the ten largest. These sequences were also reported in another study, on T cells of mothers and their children.

The sample was blood. These receptors were obtained from a girl aged 2-10 years in good health. CDR3s include the opening cysteine and the closing phenylalanine or tryptophan. A D gene is named only where the DNA matches it firmly. Rows may omit the clone size; those that give it use once, few, many or a size class.

clone_size	v_call	d_call	j_call	cdr3_nt	cdr3_aa
few	TRBV6-1	TRBD1	TRBJ1-1	TGTGCCAGCAGGACTTTCTCGACAGGGAGGACTGAAGCTTTCTTT	CASRTFSTGRTEAFF
NA	TRBV9	NA	TRBJ2-7	TGTGCCAGCAGCGTAGCCAAGGGAACTTCCTACGAGCAGTACTTC	CASSVAKGTSYEQYF
NA	TRBV4-3	NA	TRBJ1-2	TGCGCCAGCAGCCAAGAGACAGTGGGGGGTTATGGCTACACCTTC	CASSQETVGGYGYTF
few	TRBV12-3/TRBV12-4	TRBD1	TRBJ2-1	TGTGCCAGCAGTTCGGGACAGACCTACACCTACAATGAGCAGTTCTTC	CASSSGQTYTYNEQFF
NA	TRBV7-3	TRBD2	TRBJ2-1	TGTGCCAGCAGCCCAAGACTAGCGGGAGTTATAGAGCAGTTCTTC	CASSPRLAGVIEQFF
NA	TRBV5-1	TRBD1	TRBJ1-1	TGCGCCAGCAGCCGGAGACCGGGACAGGGAGCTTTCTTT	CASSRRPGQGAFF
NA	TRBV6-1	NA	TRBJ2-3	TGTGCCAGCAGTGAAGTGGGATTGGAGACGGAGACCCAGTACTTT	CASSEVGLETETQYF
NA	TRBV20-1	NA	TRBJ2-3	TGCAGTGCTAGCAGGAGAGCGTTACGAGATACGCAGTATTTT	CSASRRALRDTQYF
few	TRBV7-8	TRBD1	TRBJ1-4	TGTGCCAGCAGCCTAATCGCGCCGGGACAGGAAAAACTGTTTTTT	CASSLIAPGQEKLFF
NA	TRBV27	NA	TRBJ1-1	TGTGCCAGCAGACCCCTGGGACGGTTGAACACTGAAGCTTTCTTT	CASRPLGRLNTEAFF
NA	TRBV15	NA	TRBJ2-5	TGTGCCACCAGCAGAGATTTGTACCAAGAGACCCAGTACTTC	CATSRDLYQETQYF
few	TRBV7-9	NA	TRBJ1-2	TGTGCCAGCGCTAGACAAACAGGGCGTTCTCGGTATGGCTACACCTTC	CASARQTGRSRYGYTF
NA	TRBV29-1	TRBD1	TRBJ1-2	TGCAGCGTCGCCTCGGGACAGGGGGCTTATGGCTACACCTTC	CSVASGQGAYGYTF
NA	TRBV6-4	NA	TRBJ1-3	TGTGCCAGTGTCGACAGTCCTGGAAACACCATATATTTT	CASVDSPGNTIYF
few	TRBV5-1	TRBD1	TRBJ2-7	TGCGCCAGCAGCTTTACGGACAGGGAAGGCGAGCAGTACTTC	CASSFTDREGEQYF
few	TRBV6-5	NA	TRBJ2-3	TGTGCCAGCAGTTATTCCGGACAATACACAGATACGCAGTATTTT	CASSYSGQYTDTQYF
few	TRBV27	NA	TRBJ1-2	TGTGCCAGCAGTTACGGCAGGGAGTATGGCTACACCTTC	CASSYGREYGYTF
NA	TRBV7-2	TRBD2	TRBJ2-3	TGTGCCAGCAGCTTAGCTGGGGGAGGGCGGGGAGATACGCAGTATTTT	CASSLAGGGRGDTQYF
NA	TRBV4-1	TRBD2	TRBJ2-3	TGCGCCAGCAGCCAAACACTAGCGGACGCAGATACGCAGTATTTT	CASSQTLADADTQYF
NA	TRBV9	TRBD1	TRBJ2-7	TGTGCCAGCAGCGTAGGTGACAGGGGGGCCGAGCAGTACTTC	CASSVGDRGAEQYF
NA	TRBV9	TRBD2	TRBJ2-1	TGTGCCAGCAGCATGACTAGCCCTCATGAGCAGTTCTTC	CASSMTSPHEQFF
few	TRBV2	NA	TRBJ1-6	TGTGCCAGCAGTGAGCCAGGGGATAATTCACCCCTCCACTTT	CASSEPGDNSPLHF
NA	TRBV27	NA	TRBJ2-1	TGTGCCAGCAGACGGCAGGGCGTGGGTGAGCAGTTCTTC	CASRRQGVGEQFF
NA	TRBV2	NA	TRBJ1-4	TGTGCCAGCAGTGATAGGTTTGGCACTCATAATGAAAAACTGTTTTTT	CASSDRFGTHNEKLFF
NA	TRBV6-2/TRBV6-3	NA	TRBJ2-1	TGTGCCAGCAGTTATTCGGAGGATGAGCAGTTCTTC	CASSYSEDEQFF
NA	TRBV6-6	TRBD1	TRBJ2-7	TGTGCCAGCAGTTATGGGACAGGGTACTACGAGCAGTACTTC	CASSYGTGYYEQYF
NA	TRBV28	NA	TRBJ1-6	TGTGCCAGCAGTTTGCGGGGGGCGGAGGCGGCCCTCCACTTT	CASSLRGAEAALHF